Sequencing of this T cell receptor beta chain was carried out in a study of blood T cell repertoires in COVID-19 (dated by TCRdb to the early 2020s). Looking at the study overall: The collaborator samples originated in the United States, Italy and Spain and spanned the acute and convalescent phases of COVID-19. Where available, HLA class I and class II types were obtained from metadata supplied by the sample provider rather than from assay-based typing. The dataset comprised deeply sampled blood TCRbeta repertoires from subjects exposed to, actively infected with, or recovered from COVID-19. The sample metadata nearly always contained a de-identified subject ID, COVID-19 status, age in years and sex. The samples were drawn from the first 160 participants of the ongoing ImmuneRACE study and from 1,254 subjects provided by 6 global collaborators. The repertoires were made available in a free public database intended to serve as a resource for research on the immune response to SARS-CoV-2. The prospective study material was composed of cDNA or gDNA derived from T cells, B-cell-depleted T cells, or PBMCs.

The collaborating institutions used their own protocols to collect whole blood in K2EDTA tubes. For TCRbeta analysis, collaborator samples were shipped as frozen whole blood, as isolated PBMCs, or as DNA extracted from either sample type. Note on this clone: It lacks a known antigen. No base quality information exists; no much larger clone differs at one position.

On the study overall, not on this receptor specifically: The amount of clinical and demographic metadata varied by source and participant and was provided uncurated.

V loses 4 bases, J loses 10 bases, and the germline ends lie 8 bases apart. Measured from the cysteine to the phenylalanine, the CDR3 is 11 residues long. Only the CDR3 region is kept as DNA, spanning 33 bases read in frame from base 1. Taken from the germline V gene (reference sequence), the CDR1 and CDR2 loops are LGHDT and YNNKEL. TCRbeta CDR3 regions were amplified from genomic DNA using the immunoSEQ Assay, a bias-controlled multiplex PCR. The authors processed their data as follows. The number of nucleated cells in each sample was estimated from the amplification of reference gene primers within the assay. To quantify the absolute abundance of each unique TCRbeta CDR3 rearrangement, sequence reads were collapsed and filtered. For each sample, productive Simpson clonality was calculated by taking the square root of Simpson's diversity index across productive rearrangements. This is the immuneACCESS table as TCRdb keeps it, with only in-frame sequences that have V and J called. A part of the clones is gone; compared with another copy, unresolved V genes explain less than half, and the rest is unexplained. From that table come the V and J calls and clone size; the DNA was used to work out D and trimming. Within this sample are around 140,000 clones, with around 85% of them counted one time only. Clones ranked in the top ten supply roughly 15% of the sample.

Sequencing used peripheral blood. The sequence joins TRBV3-1 (or the pseudogene TRBV3-2) to TRBJ2-4, and possibly TRBD1, on 6 matching bases. This TCR was sampled from an elderly woman with acute or convalescent COVID-19. The nucleotide sequence reads as follows: TGTGCCAGCAGCCTCCAGGGGATTCAGTACTTC. Its protein reads: CASSLQGIQYF.